These 13 T cell receptor beta chains share one sample of origin, sequenced in a study of CD8+ T cells in alopecia areata. The sequencing template was cDNA reverse transcribed from extracted RNA. Using immunoSEQ multiplex PCR, the repertoire was profiled, and TCRdb retains in-frame clones only, with some absent. This table has more than 140,000 clones, about 85% appearing once. The treatment is: oral pan-JAK inhibitor, 5-10 mg twice daily. The specimen comprised CD8+ T cells sorted from blood, sampled at week 4, from a patient treated with tofacitinib. These receptors all come from a human donor with alopecia areata.

The chain carries TRBV29-1 and TRBJ2-1; 7 nucleotides match TRBD1. The CDR3 spans 16 residues. Trimming removed 2 bases from V and 2 bases from J; junction bases left unmatched: 9. Germline lookup yields CDR1 SQVTM and CDR2 ANQGSEA. DNA of the CDR3: TGCAGCGTTGAAAGCGTAGGGGGCCAAACCTACAATGAGCAGTTCTTC. Its protein product is CSVESVGGQTYNEQFF.

Worth noting for this clone: The sample has other DNA sequences that encode this CDR3 too. This rearrangement joins TRBV6-5 to TRBJ2-3; D is ambiguous. CDR3 length equals 15 residues. V lost 2 bases and J 1 base, leaving 10 bases between the germline ends. CDR1 and CDR2 from the germline V gene are MNHEY and SVGAGI. CDR3 sequence: CASSYSPGGTDTQYF. CDR3 in DNA: TGTGCCAGCAGTTACAGCCCTGGGGGCACAGATACGCAGTATTTT.

The chain combines TRBV27 with TRBJ2-1; D call uncertain. The V end lost 6 bases, the J end lost 0 bases, and 18 bases lay between the germline ends. Germline assignment: CDR1 MNHEY and CDR2 SMNVEV (reference sequence). The CDR3 is made up of 17 amino acids. The CDR3 DNA reads as TGTGCCAGCAGCCCTTTTTGGGTGATAAGCTCCTACAATGAGCAGTTCTTC. This sequence encodes CASSPFWVISSYNEQFF.

The chain uses TRBV5-4 and TRBJ2-1; 9 bases match TRBD2. The ends lost 2 bases at V and 10 bases at J; junction bases unmatched: 7. Looked up from germline, CDR1 is SGHNT and CDR2 is YYREEE (reference sequence). This CDR3 spans 14 amino acids. The CDR3 coding sequence is TGTGCCAGCAGCTTCGGCGGGGGGGCACAGGAGCAGTTCTTC. Amino acid sequence: CASSFGGGAQEQFF.

The rearrangement links TRBV27 to TRBJ2-7, with a weak D call TRBD1 (6 bases). The V gene's germline CDR1 is MNHEY and CDR2 SMNVEV (reference sequence). The V gene lost 5 bases and the J gene lost 3 bases, with 14 bases spanning the gap. The CDR3 loop spans 14 amino acids. This CDR3 reads CASSRSGAGYEQYF. The CDR3 nucleotides are TGTGCCAGCAGTCGGTCAGGGGCTGGCTACGAGCAGTACTTC.

The chain links TRBV29-1 to TRBJ1-2; weak D call: TRBD1 (6 bases). Germline CDR1 reads SQVTM; CDR2 reads ANQGSEA. Trimming took off 0 bases at V and 3 bases at J, with 14 bases between the two ends. This CDR3 is 15 amino acids long. DNA of the CDR3: TGCAGCGTTGAAGATCGGGGGCCAGGGTACTATGGCTACACCTTC. Its translation is CSVEDRGPGYYGYTF.

Note on this clone: One end of the junction is discordant with germline, which a read error may explain. J is TRBJ2-1 and V is TRBV9; D may match TRBD1 or TRBD2 (5 bases each). Germline values: CDR1 SGDLS, CDR2 YYNGEE. CDR3 length: 13 amino acids. This CDR3 reads CASSDRGFPPYVF. CDR3 sequence (DNA): TGTGCCAGCAGCGACCGGGGCTTTCCCCCGTATGTCTTC.

V gene TRBV30 combines with J gene TRBJ1-1; D may be TRBD1 (5 bases). V was clipped by 3 bases and J by 5 bases, with 13 bases between them. This CDR3 contains 13 residues. The V gene's germline CDR1 is GTSNPN and CDR2 SVGIG (reference sequence). Here the CDR3 DNA reads TGTGCCTGGAGGCTACAGGAAACAACTGAAGCTTTCTTT. Protein: CAWRLQETTEAFF.

The J gene is TRBJ2-3, the V gene TRBV4-1, with 11 bases lining up with TRBD2. Germline V gives CDR1 MGHRA, CDR2 YSYEKL. The CDR3 loop spans 21 amino acids. With 1 base clipped from V and 2 bases from J, the junction kept 17 bases outside the gene matches. CDR3 coding DNA: TGCGCCAGCAGCCAAGTGGGTCTAGCGGGAGGTTCAGCAAAGGTCACAGATACGCAGTATTTT. It is translated as CASSQVGLAGGSAKVTDTQYF.

Worth noting for this clone: The conserved phenylalanine or tryptophan normally closing the CDR3 is absent here, so this likely arose from a read error. This sequence joins TRBV7-9 and TRBJ1-5; D is uncertain. The V end lost 2 bases, the J end lost 4 bases, and 3 bases lay between the germline ends. This CDR3 is 12 amino acids long. Germline V lookup: CDR1 SEHNR, CDR2 FQNEAQ (reference sequence). The DNA of the CDR3 is TGTGCCAGCAGCTTAATGAATCAGCCCCAGCATCTT. This encodes CASSLMNQPQHL.

The chain links TRBV4-1 to TRBJ2-1; 8 nucleotides line up with TRBD2. V gave up 0 bases and J gave up 7 bases; unmatched junction bases: 11. The CDR3 sequence is 17 residues long. The germline CDR1 and CDR2 sequences are MGHRA and YSYEKL. The CDR3 DNA reads as TGCGCCAGCAGCCAAGATTTAAGCGGGAGTCGCCGAAATGAGCAGTTCTTC. Residues: CASSQDLSGSRRNEQFF.

DNA for the CDR3: TGTGCCAGCAGCTTAGCCGACAGCAATGAGCAGTTCTTC. This gives the protein CASSLADSNEQFF. The rearrangement uses TRBV7-9 and TRBJ2-1, with a possible D match to TRBD1 (5 bases). The CDR3 is 13 residues long. V gave up 0 bases and J gave up 6 bases, with 6 bases separating them. Germline loops: CDR1 SEHNR, CDR2 FQNEAQ (reference sequence).

CDR3 sequence reads: CASSFRTSGRGNEQFF. For the CDR3, the DNA is TGTGCCAGCAGTTTCAGGACTAGCGGGAGGGGTAATGAGCAGTTCTTC. The chain links TRBV27 to TRBJ2-1; 15 bases agree with TRBD2. CDR1 and CDR2 from the germline V gene are MNHEY and SMNVEV (reference sequence). Losses at the gene ends were 3 bases for V and 7 bases for J; bases not matched to a gene: 4. This CDR3 region has 16 residues.